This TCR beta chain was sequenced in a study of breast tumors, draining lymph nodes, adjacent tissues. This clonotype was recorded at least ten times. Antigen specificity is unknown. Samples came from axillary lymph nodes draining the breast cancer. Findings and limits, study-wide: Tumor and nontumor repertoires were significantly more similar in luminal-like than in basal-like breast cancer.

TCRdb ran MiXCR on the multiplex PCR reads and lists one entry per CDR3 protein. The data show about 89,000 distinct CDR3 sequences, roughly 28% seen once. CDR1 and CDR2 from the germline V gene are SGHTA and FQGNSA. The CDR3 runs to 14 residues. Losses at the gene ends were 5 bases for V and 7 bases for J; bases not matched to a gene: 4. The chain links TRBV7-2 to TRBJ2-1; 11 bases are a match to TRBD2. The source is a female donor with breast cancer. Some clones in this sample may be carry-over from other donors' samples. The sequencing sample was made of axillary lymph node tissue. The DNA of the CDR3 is TGTGCCAGCAGCGCCCGACTAGCGGGAAATGAGCAGTTCTTC. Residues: CASSARLAGNEQFF.